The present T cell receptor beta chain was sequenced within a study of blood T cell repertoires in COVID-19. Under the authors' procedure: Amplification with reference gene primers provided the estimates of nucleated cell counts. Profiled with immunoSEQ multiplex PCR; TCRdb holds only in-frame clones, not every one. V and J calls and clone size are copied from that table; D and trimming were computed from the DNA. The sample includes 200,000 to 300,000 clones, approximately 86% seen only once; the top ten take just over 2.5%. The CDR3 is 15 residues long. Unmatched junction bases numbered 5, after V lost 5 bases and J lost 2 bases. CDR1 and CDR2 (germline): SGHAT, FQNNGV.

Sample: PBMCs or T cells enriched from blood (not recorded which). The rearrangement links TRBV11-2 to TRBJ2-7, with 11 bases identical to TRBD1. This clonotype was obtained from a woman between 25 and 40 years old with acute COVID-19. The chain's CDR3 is CASSVGTGGAYEQYF. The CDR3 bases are TGTGCCAGCAGCGTGGGGACAGGGGGAGCCTACGAGCAGTACTTC.